This TCR beta chain emerged from a study of OX40 agonist ivuxolimab in advanced cancers. The CDR3 extends over 15 amino acids. Between the trimmed V and J ends, which lost 5 bases and 0 bases, there was a span of 8 bases. Germline V CDR1 and CDR2: SGHTA, FQGTGA. Findings and limits, study-wide: Clonal expansion was seen in CD4+ and CD8+ blood T cells by week 6 at 0.1 to 3.0 mg/kg.

Some clones are missing from TCRdb's copy, which holds only in-frame ones; the method was immunoSEQ multiplex PCR. This sample has tens of thousands of clones; about 90% occur once, and the top ten carry about 0.72%. Regarding this clone: Its antigen is not identified.

This TCR was recovered from an adult with an advanced solid tumor such as melanoma, head and neck, liver or kidney cancer. V is TRBV7-3 and J is TRBJ2-6; D not resolved. This specimen consisted of CD4+ or CD8+ T cells sorted from blood, obtained in a trial of the OX40 agonist ivuxolimab. The CDR3 DNA sequence: TGTGCCAGCAGCCCGCGTCACTCTGGGGCCAACGTCCTGACTTTC. This sequence encodes CASSPRHSGANVLTF.